Included here is one T cell receptor beta chain sequence, with context. This sample is part of a study of blood T cell repertoires in COVID-19. Looking at the study overall: Acute and convalescent COVID-19 samples came from the United States, Italy and Spain. In each case, the material was cDNA or gDNA derived from T cells, B-cell-depleted T cells, or PBMCs.

Original handling: Cell counts per sample came from amplifying reference gene primers. This table comes from immunoSEQ multiplex PCR, and its TCRdb copy is limited to in-frame clones, with some not included. Clone size and V and J calls were adopted from that table, with D and trimming inferred from the DNA. Counted here are 120,000 to 150,000 clones, approximately 89% occurring once; the ten biggest clones make up around 1.5%. From germline, CDR1 is LNHDA and CDR2 SQIVND (reference sequence). The CDR3 contains 13 residues. V shed 8 bases and J 9 bases; nucleotides not matched to a gene: 6. V and J are TRBV19 and TRBJ1-6; 8 bases map to TRBD1. The specimen was peripheral blood. This clonotype was obtained from a human donor in a cohort sampled during active COVID-19. The CDR3, as DNA: TGTGCCAGTCCAAGACAGGGGACTTCACCCCTCCACTTT. As protein: CASPRQGTSPLHF.